This entry lists 32 T cell receptor beta chains sequenced from one sample in a study of T cell changes during pregnancy in multiple sclerosis. Some clones are missing from TCRdb's copy, which holds only in-frame ones; the method was immunoSEQ multiplex PCR. The table has more than 90,000 clones, 80% to 95% seen once. The sequencing here drew on peripheral blood, taken in the third trimester of pregnancy. These receptors were taken from a female donor with multiple sclerosis, enrolled in a pregnancy study.

The chain links TRBV5-1 to TRBJ2-5, with 10 bases matching TRBD2. The CDR3 spans 17 residues. V lost 4 bases to trimming and J lost 1 base; unmatched junction nucleotides: 10. Germline V CDR1 and CDR2: SGHRS, YFSETQ. CDR3: CASSAHELAGGQETQYF. CDR3 in DNA: TGCGCCAGCAGCGCCCATGAGTTAGCGGGAGGCCAAGAGACCCAGTACTTC.

The chain recombines TRBV6-5 with TRBJ2-1; D perhaps matches TRBD2 (6 bases). V lost 5 bases to trimming and J lost 6 bases, with 11 bases between them. Germline values: CDR1 MNHEY, CDR2 SVGAGI. The CDR3 contains 13 residues. The CDR3 DNA reads TGTGCCAGCAGTGACGGGACTTTCAATGAGCAGTTCTTC. Protein product: CASSDGTFNEQFF.

This chain connects TRBV30 to TRBJ2-1, with a possible D match to TRBD2 (5 bases). This CDR3 is built from 13 residues. Germline lookup yields CDR1 GTSNPN and CDR2 SVGIG (reference sequence). V lost 0 bases, J lost 3 bases, and 6 bases lay in between. Here the CDR3 reads CAWSVAGYNEQFF. DNA of the CDR3: TGTGCCTGGAGTGTCGCGGGCTACAATGAGCAGTTCTTC.

Written as DNA, the CDR3 is TGTGCCAGCAGCTTGAGCGGGAGGAACACTGAAGCTTTCTTT. Translated: CASSLSGRNTEAFF. This rearrangement joins TRBV7-9 to TRBJ1-1; D call uncertain. Germline loops: CDR1 SEHNR, CDR2 FQNEAQ (reference sequence). There are 14 residues in the CDR3. The germline V and J ends were trimmed by 3 bases and 1 base, with 9 bases remaining between them.

J is TRBJ2-7 and V is TRBV30; D is uncertain. Trimming left V 1 base short and J 0 bases short, with 7 bases between. Germline V gives CDR1 GTSNPN, CDR2 SVGIG (reference sequence). The CDR3 is 13 amino acids. The DNA of the CDR3 is TGTGCCTGGAGTGGTACGGGCTCCTACGAGCAGTACTTC. Protein sequence: CAWSGTGSYEQYF.

This sequence joins TRBV4-2 and TRBJ1-3; D gene unclear. The CDR3 spans 16 residues. The germline V gene encodes CDR1 LGHNA and CDR2 YNFKEQ. V was pared by 0 bases and J by 4 bases, with 13 bases between. CDR3 protein: CASSQEAGVGGNTIYF. In DNA, the CDR3 is TGTGCCAGCAGCCAAGAAGCCGGGGTGGGAGGAAACACCATATATTTT.

This clone occurred once. V usage is TRBV15 and J usage is TRBJ1-2; 8 positions match TRBD1. The CDR3 contains 16 residues. J was trimmed by 3 bases and V by 3 bases; bases with no gene match: 9. The germline gives CDR1 LNHNV, CDR2 YYDKDF (reference sequence). The CDR3 sequence: CATSSGRGLAYYGYTF. CDR3 coding DNA: TGTGCCACCAGCAGCGGCAGGGGGCTAGCGTACTATGGCTACACCTTC.

The chain joins TRBV7-9 to TRBJ2-7; maybe TRBD2 (6 bases). The CDR3 sequence is 15 residues long. Per the germline V gene, CDR1 is SEHNR and CDR2 is FQNEAQ (reference sequence). V was cut by 8 bases and J by 2 bases, with 19 bases left in between. This chain's CDR3 is CASLSPRGDPYEQYF. The DNA of the CDR3 is TGTGCCAGCCTATCCCCGCGGGGAGACCCCTACGAGCAGTACTTC.

The V and J genes are TRBV5-4 and TRBJ2-1, with 10 positions matching TRBD1. The length of the CDR3 is 15 residues. Trimming cost V 2 bases and J 8 bases; bases outside gene matches: 7. The V gene's germline CDR1 is SGHNT and CDR2 YYREEE (reference sequence). The CDR3, as DNA: TGTGCCAGCAGCTTCCGACAGGGGGCCGAGGATGAGCAGTTCTTC. This translates into CASSFRQGAEDEQFF.

The V gene is TRBV13, the J gene TRBJ2-3; 7 bases map to TRBD1. Germline V lookup: CDR1 PRHDT, CDR2 FYEKMQ (reference sequence). This CDR3 spans 14 amino acids. Trimming took 3 bases from V and 1 from J; bases not matched to a gene: 1. The CDR3 DNA follows: TGTGCCAGCAGCTTTACAGGGGGCACAGATACGCAGTATTTT. This encodes CASSFTGGTDTQYF.

The genes are TRBV6-1 and TRBJ1-2; tentatively, D is TRBD1 (5 bases). The CDR3 totals 13 residues. Germline CDR1 and CDR2: MNHNS and SASEGT. V lost 6 bases to trimming and J lost 4 bases, with 12 bases between them. The CDR3 DNA follows: TGTGCCAGCAGCCTGGGGGGGGGCTATGGCTACACCTTC. Translated: CASSLGGGYGYTF.

This chain connects TRBV7-9 to TRBJ2-1; a possible D gene is TRBD2 (6 bases). Trimming pared 1 base from V and 5 bases from J, leaving 21 bases between. The CDR3 length is 18 residues. Germline CDR1 is SEHNR and CDR2 is FQNEAQ (reference sequence). The CDR3 DNA is TGTGCCAGCAGCTTAGGGATCCCAGGCGGTCGGAGGGACAATGAGCAGTTCTTC. The encoded protein is CASSLGIPGGRRDNEQFF.

The chain joins TRBV2 to TRBJ2-1, with 10 bases lining up with TRBD2. The germline CDR1 and CDR2 sequences are SNHLY and FYNNEI. This CDR3 is 15 amino acids long. The V and J ends lost 6 bases and 7 bases, in that order; junction bases with no gene match: 9. CDR3 in DNA: TGTGCCAGCAGCAGAAGCGGGGGGGCGAGGAATGAGCAGTTCTTC. It specifies CASSRSGGARNEQFF.

A word on this clone: The same CDR3 also results from other DNA sequences found in this sample. This chain links TRBV9 with TRBJ2-1; the D is unclear. V gave up 0 bases and J gave up 1 base, with 5 bases separating them. Germline CDR1 is SGDLS and CDR2 is YYNGEE. This CDR3 spans 14 amino acids. As DNA, the CDR3 is TGTGCCAGCAGCGTAGGCCGGTCCTACAATGAGCAGTTCTTC. Protein sequence: CASSVGRSYNEQFF.

The genes are TRBV5-1 and TRBJ1-5, with TRBD1 matching over 7 bases. From germline, CDR1 is SGHRS and CDR2 YFSETQ. CDR3 length: 14 residues. Trimming removed 4 bases from V and 7 bases from J; junction bases left unmatched: 8. CDR3 residues: CASSVTGKEQPQHF. The CDR3 DNA follows: TGCGCCAGCAGCGTGACAGGGAAAGAACAGCCCCAGCATTTT.

The chain combines TRBV5-5 with TRBJ2-7, with 10 bases identical to TRBD2. Germline CDR1 is SGHKS and CDR2 is YYEKEE (reference sequence). The CDR3 runs to 18 residues. The trim removed 3 bases at V and 5 bases at J, leaving 17 bases unmatched. DNA of the CDR3: TGTGCCAGCAGCTCGAGACGTCGACTAGCGGGTGGCCCTGACGAGCAGTACTTC. Amino acids: CASSSRRRLAGGPDEQYF.

This clone was recorded once. The genes are TRBV5-1 and TRBJ2-5, with a weak D call TRBD1 (7 bases). The CDR3 totals 15 residues. V lost 5 bases, J lost 4 bases, and 18 bases lay in between. CDR1 and CDR2 (germline): SGHRS, YFSETQ. CDR3 in amino acids: CASSEVGGQRETQYF. CDR3 coding DNA: TGCGCCAGCAGTGAGGTCGGGGGACAGCGAGAGACCCAGTACTTC. The variable domain in full, with the rest retrieved from reference TRBV5-1 and TRBJ2-5, is KAGVTQTPRYLIKTRGQQVTLSCSPISGHRSVSWYQQTPGQGLQFLFEYFSETQRNKGNFPGRFSGRQFSNSRSEMNVSTLELGDSALYLCASSEVGGQRETQYFGPGTRLLVL.

The chain is built from TRBV7-9 and TRBJ2-7, with TRBD1 matching 8 bases. The V and J ends lost 1 base and 5 bases, in that order; junction bases with no gene match: 4. The CDR3 has 14 amino acids. Germline-derived CDR1 and CDR2 are SEHNR and FQNEAQ (reference sequence). This CDR3 is CASSLVQGANEQYF. DNA for the CDR3: TGTGCCAGCAGCTTAGTGCAGGGGGCAAACGAGCAGTACTTC.

V is TRBV9 and J is TRBJ2-7; D is possibly TRBD1 (5 bases). Germline lookup yields CDR1 SGDLS and CDR2 YYNGEE. The germline V and J ends were trimmed by 4 bases and 4 bases, with 15 bases remaining between them. This CDR3 is built from 14 residues. DNA for the CDR3: TGTGCCAGCAGCCCCCAGGCCCCAGGGTACGAGCAGTACTTC. It yields the protein CASSPQAPGYEQYF.

The chain uses TRBV5-1 and TRBJ2-2; tentative D call: TRBD2 (6 bases). This CDR3 region has 15 residues. The germline V gene encodes CDR1 SGHRS and CDR2 YFSETQ. Deletions cut 2 bases from V and 6 bases from J, with 14 bases between. The CDR3 DNA reads as TGCGCCAGCAGCTTACGGGATTGGGGGGCCGGGGAGCTGTTTTTT. It codes for CASSLRDWGAGELFF.

The J gene is TRBJ1-2, the V gene TRBV30; D not certain. The germline V gene has CDR1 GTSNPN and CDR2 SVGIG (reference sequence). The CDR3 extends over 13 amino acids. Trimming removed 6 bases from V and 4 bases from J, with 15 bases in between. This chain's CDR3 is CACTWEAVYGYTF. CDR3 DNA: TGTGCCTGTACGTGGGAGGCGGTCTATGGCTACACCTTC.

The V gene is TRBV13, the J gene TRBJ1-3; a weak D match, TRBD1 (6 bases). V was cut by 5 bases and J by 8 bases, with 16 bases left in between. Germline CDR1 is PRHDT and CDR2 is FYEKMQ (reference sequence). The CDR3 runs to 14 residues. CDR3 sequence reads: CASSPYRAAHTIYF. The CDR3 DNA sequence: TGTGCCAGCAGCCCTTACAGGGCAGCCCACACCATATATTTT. The entire variable domain, with the rest obtained from reference TRBV13 and TRBJ1-3, is as follows: AAGVIQSPRHLIKEKRETATLKCYPIPRHDTVYWYQQGPGQDPQFLISFYEKMQSDKGSIPDRFSAQQFSDYHSELNMSSLELGDSALYFCASSPYRAAHTIYFGEGSWLTVV.

The rearrangement uses TRBV7-9 and TRBJ2-7; TRBD2 matches 7 bases. V lost 5 bases to trimming and J lost 4 bases; unmatched junction nucleotides: 8. Germline CDR1 is SEHNR and CDR2 is FQNEAQ (reference sequence). The CDR3 loop spans 14 amino acids. This chain's CDR3 is CASSPGGGPYEQYF. DNA for the CDR3: TGTGCCAGCAGCCCTGGGGGGGGACCATACGAGCAGTACTTC.

The gene calls are TRBV6-6 and TRBJ2-3, with unresolved D. From germline, CDR1 is MNHNY and CDR2 SVGAGI (reference sequence). Trimming shortened V by 2 bases and J by 5 bases, and 5 bases separated the two germline ends. The CDR3 runs 12 residues. The CDR3 region has the DNA TGTGCCAGCAGTTACCCCCTAGATACGCAGTATTTT. Its protein is CASSYPLDTQYF.

The chain links TRBV5-1 to TRBJ2-5, with 11 bases matching TRBD2. There are 17 residues in the CDR3. CDR1 SGHRS and CDR2 YFSETQ come from the germline V gene. V shed 4 bases, J shed 5 bases, and the junction held 13 bases outside the gene matches. The CDR3 spells CASSQAFSGRAGETQYF. The CDR3 bases are TGCGCCAGCAGCCAAGCCTTTAGCGGGAGGGCGGGGGAGACCCAGTACTTC. The variable domain in full, completed from reference TRBV5-1 and TRBJ2-5, reads KAGVTQTPRYLIKTRGQQVTLSCSPISGHRSVSWYQQTPGQGLQFLFEYFSETQRNKGNFPGRFSGRQFSNSRSEMNVSTLELGDSALYLCASSQAFSGRAGETQYFGPGTRLLVL.

V gene TRBV7-3 combines with J gene TRBJ2-5; D is ambiguous. Germline assignment: CDR1 SGHTA and CDR2 FQGTGA. This CDR3 contains 15 residues. Trimming removed 2 bases from V and 3 bases from J, with 13 bases in between. The CDR3 here is CASSLQGSSEETQYF. The CDR3 DNA sequence: TGTGCCAGCAGCTTACAAGGATCAAGCGAAGAGACCCAGTACTTC.

The J gene is TRBJ2-5, the V gene TRBV29-1; no clear D. Trimming removed 1 base from V and 5 bases from J, with 5 bases in between. The CDR3 has 11 amino acids. CDR1 is SQVTM, CDR2 ANQGSEA, per germline. The CDR3 reads CSVEVLETQYF. CDR3 DNA: TGCAGCGTTGAAGTCCTCGAGACCCAGTACTTC.

This chain joins TRBV27 and TRBJ2-1, with D possibly being TRBD2 (5 bases). V was pared by 5 bases and J by 0 bases, with 11 bases between. Germline CDR1 and CDR2: MNHEY and SMNVEV (reference sequence). This CDR3 is built from 15 residues. The CDR3 nucleotides are TGTGCCAGCAGTCCTAGCAAGAGCTCCTACAATGAGCAGTTCTTC. Its protein product is CASSPSKSSYNEQFF.

In this sample, this clone turned up once. The chain employs TRBV6-1 and TRBJ2-1; perhaps TRBD2 as D (5 bases). V lost 5 bases and J lost 9, with 11 bases in between. CDR1 and CDR2 (germline): MNHNS, SASEGT. The CDR3 extends over 12 amino acids. The CDR3 DNA follows: TGTGCCAGCAGTCCGCTAGCAGGTGAGCAGTTCTTC. Its protein is CASSPLAGEQFF.

Only one count was recorded for this clone. The rearrangement joins TRBV6-1 to TRBJ2-3; D not certain. The germline V gene encodes CDR1 MNHNS and CDR2 SASEGT. This CDR3 comprises 14 residues. The V gene lost 2 bases and the J gene lost 0 bases, with 6 bases spanning the gap. The CDR3 DNA reads TGTGCCAGCAGTGAAATGGCAAGCACAGATACGCAGTATTTT. This gives the protein CASSEMASTDTQYF.

The gene calls are TRBV29-1 and TRBJ1-2, with 9 positions matching TRBD1. J lost 4 bases, V lost 6 bases, and 3 bases had no gene match. CDR3 size: 12 residues. The germline gives CDR1 SQVTM, CDR2 ANQGSEA. The CDR3 coding sequence is TGCAGCGTGGACAGGGGTGGCTATGGCTACACCTTC. This encodes CSVDRGGYGYTF.

The chain has TRBV28 and TRBJ2-5, with 9 nucleotides matching TRBD2. With 2 bases clipped from V and 5 bases from J, the junction kept 6 bases outside the gene matches. This CDR3 spans 15 amino acids. The germline gives CDR1 MDHEN, CDR2 SYDVKM. CDR3 sequence (DNA): TGTGCCAGCAGTTTAAATGCGGGAGGGCAGGAGACCCAGTACTTC. Protein: CASSLNAGGQETQYF.